The 14 T cell receptor beta chains below come from one sample, sequenced in a study of cytomegalovirus exposure and HLA in healthy donors (dated by TCRdb to about 2017). Library generation was performed with the immunoSEQ multiplex PCR assay. TCRdb obtained this table from immuneACCESS and retained in-frame rearrangements with V and J assigned. These tables miss some clones; where compared with another copy, unresolved V genes account for less than half of the shortfall, and the remainder is unexplained. The sample table shows hundreds of thousands of clones, and roughly 83% are seen once. Of the sample, 4.5% to 7% falls within the top ten clones. Sequenced material: PBMCs. Receptors were obtained from a woman aged 18-29 years in good health and CMV-seronegative.

The rearrangement joins TRBV30 to TRBJ1-2; no clear D. The ends were cut back, 0 bases at V and 3 bases at J, with 8 bases in the middle. The CDR3 runs 13 residues. CDR1 and CDR2 (germline): GTSNPN, SVGIG (reference sequence). CDR3 amino acids: CAWSVRDHYGYTF. The CDR3 region has the DNA TGTGCCTGGAGTGTACGTGATCACTATGGCTACACCTTC.

The chain carries TRBV5-1 and TRBJ2-5, with a tentative D call TRBD2 (6 bases). This CDR3 comprises 18 residues. Deletions cut 2 bases from V and 1 base from J, with 21 bases between. Germline CDR1 reads SGHRS; CDR2 reads YFSETQ. The CDR3 sequence is CASSFGAGRGGGQETQYF. Here the CDR3 DNA reads TGCGCCAGCAGCTTTGGGGCAGGACGGGGAGGAGGCCAAGAGACCCAGTACTTC.

The sample holds a few counts of this clone. The genes are TRBV5-5 and TRBJ1-2; 10 nucleotides line up with TRBD1. The germline V gene has CDR1 SGHKS and CDR2 YYEKEE (reference sequence). The CDR3 is 17 amino acids. V shed 0 bases, J shed 4 bases, and the junction held 9 bases outside the gene matches. The CDR3 region has the DNA TGTGCCAGCAGCTTGGCCGGGGGACAGGGGAGGACCTATGGCTACACCTTC. Amino acids: CASSLAGGQGRTYGYTF.

The rearrangement joins TRBV29-1 to TRBJ2-7; D is perhaps TRBD1 (6 bases). The germline V gene has CDR1 SQVTM and CDR2 ANQGSEA. Deletions cut 5 bases from V and 4 bases from J, with 18 bases between. The CDR3 is made up of 14 amino acids. CDR3 in DNA: TGCAGCGTTCCCCTGACAGGCCCCTCTTACGAGCAGTACTTC. This encodes CSVPLTGPSYEQYF.

The chain couples TRBV5-1 to TRBJ2-7; TRBD1 matches 9 bases. Germline V gene sequence: CDR1 SGHRS, CDR2 YFSETQ. The CDR3 runs to 14 residues. J lost 4 bases, V lost 2 bases, and 4 bases had no gene match. Here the CDR3 reads CASSFGQGIYEQYF. CDR3 in DNA: TGCGCCAGCAGCTTTGGACAGGGGATTTACGAGCAGTACTTC.

V gene TRBV6-5 combines with J gene TRBJ2-1; the D is unclear. V dropped 7 bases and J dropped 4 bases, with 11 bases sitting between them. Germline CDR1 is MNHEY and CDR2 is SVGAGI. CDR3 size: 13 residues. The CDR3 bases are TGTGCCAGCACGGGCACCTCTTACAATGAGCAGTTCTTC. Translating gives CASTGTSYNEQFF.

V usage is TRBV15 and J usage is TRBJ1-1; D not certain. The CDR3 runs to 13 residues. The germline V gene encodes CDR1 LNHNV and CDR2 YYDKDF (reference sequence). The V end lost 5 bases, the J end lost 7 bases, and 14 bases lay between the germline ends. The CDR3 DNA reads as TGTGCCACCAGCTACGGGGAACAGTTTGAAGCTTTCTTT. Its translation: CATSYGEQFEAFF.

The CDR3 DNA reads as TGTGCCAGCAGTTTCGGACGGGTCTACAATGAGCAGTTCTTC. Protein: CASSFGRVYNEQFF. The chain links TRBV27 to TRBJ2-1; D uncertain. The germline V and J ends were trimmed by 3 bases and 3 bases, with 9 bases remaining between them. Per germline, CDR1 MNHEY and CDR2 SMNVEV (reference sequence). The CDR3 contains 14 residues.

This chain joins TRBV5-1 and TRBJ1-2; D gene uncertain. CDR1 and CDR2 from the germline V gene are SGHRS and YFSETQ. V was pared by 4 bases and J by 3 bases, with 13 bases between. The CDR3 sequence is 14 residues long. DNA for the CDR3: TGCGCCAGCAGCAAGGGAGGCGATGACTATGGCTACACCTTC. Its protein product is CASSKGGDDYGYTF.

This clone has only one observation. The CDR3 loop reads CASSLPGTVGTQYF. CDR3 DNA: TGTGCCAGCTCACTCCCCGGGACAGTGGGGACCCAGTACTTC. V and J are TRBV18 and TRBJ2-5, with 7 bases fitting TRBD1. Germline V gene sequence: CDR1 KGHSH, CDR2 LQKENI. Unmatched junction bases numbered 9, after V lost 4 bases and J lost 7 bases. The CDR3 length is 14 residues.

To note about this clone: A read error is possible here, since a much larger clone lies one base away. Other DNA sequences in the same sample also yield this CDR3. The chain recombines TRBV6-1 with TRBJ1-1; perhaps TRBD1 as D (5 bases). The CDR3 sequence is 15 residues long. Germline V gene data show CDR1 as MNHNS and CDR2 as SASEGT. Trimming pared 0 bases from V and 0 bases from J, leaving 8 bases between. CDR3 bases: TGTGCCAGCAGTGAAGCGAGGGGCATGAACACTGAAGCTTTCTTT. Translating gives CASSEARGMNTEAFF.

V is TRBV2 and J is TRBJ1-2; no firm D call. Per the germline V gene, CDR1 is SNHLY and CDR2 is FYNNEI. This CDR3 contains 12 residues. The ends were cut back, 11 bases at V and 4 bases at J, with 14 bases in the middle. CDR3 bases: TGTGCCGGCCGGACTGCCCCCTATGGCTACACCTTC. Its translation is CAGRTAPYGYTF.

The rearrangement links TRBV10-3 to TRBJ1-1; perhaps TRBD1 as D (5 bases). Germline lookup yields CDR1 ENHRY and CDR2 SYGVKD. Trimming stripped 6 bases from V and 5 bases from J, with 7 bases between. This CDR3 is 11 amino acids long. CDR3 sequence (DNA): TGTGCCATCAGCCAGGGTACTGAAGCTTTCTTT. Its translation is CAISQGTEAFF.

The chain couples TRBV7-9 to TRBJ2-7, with a possible D match to TRBD1 (6 bases). Germline-derived CDR1 and CDR2 are SEHNR and FQNEAQ (reference sequence). The CDR3 contains 14 residues. Trimming removed 5 bases at V and 6 bases at J, with 17 bases between. The CDR3 bases are TGTGCCAGCAGCGGGCAACAGGGAATAGGCGAGCAGTACTTC. Protein sequence: CASSGQQGIGEQYF.